This TCR beta chain is drawn from a study of monozygotic twins with cystic fibrosis. V lost 7 bases, J lost 1 base, and 11 bases lay in between. The CDR3 extends over 12 amino acids. CDR1 is SQVTM, CDR2 ANQGSEA, per germline. Generated by immunoSEQ multiplex PCR, the TCRdb table keeps only in-frame clones and is missing some. The table includes about 20,000 clones, roughly 96% detected once. The chain has TRBV29-1 and TRBJ2-7, with D possibly called TRBD1 or TRBD2 (5 bases each). The specimen was blood. This receptor was obtained from a girl aged 2 to 9 with cystic fibrosis. DNA for the CDR3: TGCAGCGCTCAGGGAGCTTCCTACGAGCAGTACTTC. It is translated as CSAQGASYEQYF.